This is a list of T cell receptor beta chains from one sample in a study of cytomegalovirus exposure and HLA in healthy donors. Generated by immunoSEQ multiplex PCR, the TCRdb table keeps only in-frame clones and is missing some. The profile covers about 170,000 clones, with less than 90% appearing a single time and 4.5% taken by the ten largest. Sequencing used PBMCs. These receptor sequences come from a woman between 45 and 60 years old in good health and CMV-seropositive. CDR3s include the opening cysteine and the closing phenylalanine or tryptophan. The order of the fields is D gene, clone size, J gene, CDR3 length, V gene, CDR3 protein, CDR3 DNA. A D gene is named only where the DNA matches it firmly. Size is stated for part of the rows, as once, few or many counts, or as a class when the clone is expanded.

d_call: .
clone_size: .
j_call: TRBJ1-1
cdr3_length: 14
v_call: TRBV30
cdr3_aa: CAWSVRRSNTEAFF
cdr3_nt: TGTGCCTGGAGTGTCAGGAGGTCGAACACTGAAGCTTTCTTT

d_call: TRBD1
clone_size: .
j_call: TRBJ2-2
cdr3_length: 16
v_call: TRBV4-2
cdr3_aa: CASSRDRGSDAGELFF
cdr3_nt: TGTGCCAGCAGCCGAGACAGGGGTAGTGATGCCGGGGAGCTGTTTTTT

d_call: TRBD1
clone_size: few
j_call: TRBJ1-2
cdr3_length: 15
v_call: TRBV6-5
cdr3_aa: CASSSPGQTNYGYTF
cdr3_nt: TGTGCCAGCAGTTCACCGGGACAGACTAACTATGGCTACACCTTC

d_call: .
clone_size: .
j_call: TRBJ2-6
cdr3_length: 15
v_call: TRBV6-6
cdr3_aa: CASRFPGAGANVLTF
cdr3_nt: TGTGCCAGCAGATTCCCCGGGGCTGGGGCCAACGTCCTGACTTTC

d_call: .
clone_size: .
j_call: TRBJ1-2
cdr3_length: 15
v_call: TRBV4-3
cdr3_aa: CASSLSGPPGRGYTF
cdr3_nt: TGCGCCAGCAGCCTTTCGGGACCCCCGGGGAGGGGCTACACCTTC

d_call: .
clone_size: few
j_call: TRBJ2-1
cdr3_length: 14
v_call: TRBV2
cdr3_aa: CAIRAGRGYNEQFF
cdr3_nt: TGTGCCATCCGCGCGGGCCGGGGCTACAATGAGCAGTTCTTC

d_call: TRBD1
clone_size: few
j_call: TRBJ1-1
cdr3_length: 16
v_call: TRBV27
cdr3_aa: CASSSPNRGLNTEAFF
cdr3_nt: TGTGCCAGCAGTTCGCCAAACAGGGGTCTGAACACTGAAGCTTTCTTT

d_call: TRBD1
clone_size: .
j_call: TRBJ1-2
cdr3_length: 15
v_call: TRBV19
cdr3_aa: CASKVGDRVNYGYTF
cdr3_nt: TGTGCCAGTAAGGTCGGGGACAGGGTTAACTATGGCTACACCTTC

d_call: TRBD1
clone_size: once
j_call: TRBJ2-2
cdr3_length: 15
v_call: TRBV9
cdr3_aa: CASSGTGPNTGELFF
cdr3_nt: TGTGCCAGCAGCGGGACAGGGCCGAACACCGGGGAGCTGTTTTTT

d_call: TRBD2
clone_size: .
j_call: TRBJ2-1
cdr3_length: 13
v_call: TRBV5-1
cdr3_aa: CASSAGVRDEQFF
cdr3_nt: TGCGCCAGCTCGGCGGGAGTAAGGGATGAGCAGTTCTTC

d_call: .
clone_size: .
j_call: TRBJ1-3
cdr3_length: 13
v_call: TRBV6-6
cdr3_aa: CASSYSVGGPVYF
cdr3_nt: TGTGCCAGCAGTTACTCGGTCGGGGGGCCGGTTTATTTT

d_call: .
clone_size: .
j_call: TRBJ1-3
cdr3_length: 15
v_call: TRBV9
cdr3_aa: CASSVGHSSGNTIYF
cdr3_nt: TGTGCCAGCAGCGTAGGACATTCCTCTGGAAACACCATATATTTT

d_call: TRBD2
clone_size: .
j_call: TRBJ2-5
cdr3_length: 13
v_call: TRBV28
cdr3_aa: CASRGPGLGTQYF
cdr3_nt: TGTGCCAGCCGGGGACCGGGACTAGGGACCCAGTACTTC

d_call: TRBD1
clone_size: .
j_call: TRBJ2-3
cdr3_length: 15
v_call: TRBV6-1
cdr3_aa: CASSVGTGPTDTQYF
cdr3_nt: TGTGCCAGCAGTGTCGGGACAGGCCCGACAGATACGCAGTATTTT

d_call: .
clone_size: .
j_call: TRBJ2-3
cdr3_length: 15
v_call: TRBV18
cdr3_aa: CASSPREGYTDTQYF
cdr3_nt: TGTGCCAGCTCACCTCGGGAAGGGTACACAGATACGCAGTATTTT

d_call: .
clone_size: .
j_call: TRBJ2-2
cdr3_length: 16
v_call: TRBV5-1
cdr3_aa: CASSLTQGPGTGELFF
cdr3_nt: TGCGCCAGCAGCCTAACTCAGGGGCCCGGCACCGGGGAGCTGTTTTTT

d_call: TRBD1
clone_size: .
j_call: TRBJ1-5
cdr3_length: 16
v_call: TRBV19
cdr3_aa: CASSIAGTGGNQPQHF
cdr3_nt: TGTGCCAGTAGTATAGCAGGGACAGGGGGCAATCAGCCCCAGCATTTT